This TCR beta chain was obtained from a study of blood T cell repertoires in COVID-19. The assay was immunoSEQ multiplex PCR, and TCRdb's table has in-frame clones only and misses some. The sample has roughly 170,000 clones; roughly 70% are singletons. Trimming removed 5 bases at V and 6 bases at J, with 19 bases between. The CDR3 contains 15 residues. Germline CDR1 SGHTA, CDR2 FQGNSA. This chain connects TRBV7-2 to TRBJ1-2; D is perhaps TRBD1 (6 bases). The sequence was collected from a woman aged 80 or over with acute or convalescent COVID-19. Sequenced input: peripheral blood. The CDR3 DNA sequence: TGTGCCAGCAGCACCTACAGGGTTGAGGCGGATGGCTACACCTTC. This sequence encodes CASSTYRVEADGYTF.